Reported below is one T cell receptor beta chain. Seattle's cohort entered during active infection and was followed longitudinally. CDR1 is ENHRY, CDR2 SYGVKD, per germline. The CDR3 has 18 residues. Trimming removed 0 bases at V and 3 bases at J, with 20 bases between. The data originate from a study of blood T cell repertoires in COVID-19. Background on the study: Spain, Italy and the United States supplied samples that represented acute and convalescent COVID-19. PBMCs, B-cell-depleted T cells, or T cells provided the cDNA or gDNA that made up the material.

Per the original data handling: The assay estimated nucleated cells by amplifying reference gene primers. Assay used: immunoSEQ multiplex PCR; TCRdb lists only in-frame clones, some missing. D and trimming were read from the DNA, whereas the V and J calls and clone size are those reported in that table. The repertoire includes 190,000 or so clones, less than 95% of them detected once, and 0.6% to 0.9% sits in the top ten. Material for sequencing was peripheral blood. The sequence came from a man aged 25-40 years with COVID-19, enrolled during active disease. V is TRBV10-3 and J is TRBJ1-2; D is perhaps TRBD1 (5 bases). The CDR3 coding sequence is TGTGCCATCAGTGAGTCACCAGGGTTGCAGGGATGGGACTATGGCTACACCTTC. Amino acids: CAISESPGLQGWDYGYTF.